This T cell receptor beta chain is from a study of shared clonotypes between healthy human individuals. About the research overall: The donors, two women and a few men, were aged 18 to 49. Study observations and caveats: It was expected that sequencing depth would affect clonotype sharing among donors.

Authors' data handling: From ImmunoSEQ came sequences covering only the junction and carrying no quality scores, so filtering differed. Libraries were prepared by immunoSEQ multiplex PCR; TCRdb keeps only in-frame clonotypes and omits some of them. V and J calls and clone size are given by that table; D and trimming were obtained from the DNA. In the table there are fewer than 650,000 clones, 70% to 80% of which are singletons. V gave up 3 bases and J gave up 11 bases; unmatched junction bases: 4. The CDR3 has 13 residues. Germline V gene sequence: CDR1 KGHSH, CDR2 LQKENI. Notes on this clone: Its specificity is not known.

The donors, healthy adults who were HIV-negative, had experienced no recent acute infections or vaccinations. This TCR came from a woman in her thirties or forties in good health. Some clones in this sample may be carry-over from other donors' samples. What was sequenced was PBMCs. The chain carries TRBV18 and TRBJ2-6; 7 nucleotides line up with TRBD2. CDR3 coding DNA: TGTGCCAGCTCACCCGGCAGCGGGGACGTCCTGACTTTC. Protein sequence: CASSPGSGDVLTF.